These T cell receptor beta chains were read from a single sample in a study of cytotoxic CD8 clonotypes in ibrutinib-treated CLL. The table came from immunoSEQ multiplex PCR; TCRdb's copy has only in-frame clones and leaves some out. Among around 160,000 clones listed, over 65% were seen once. Source: PBMCs, taken after 12 months of ibrutinib treatment. The receptors were gathered from a human donor with chronic lymphocytic leukemia. Both conserved end residues are part of each CDR3.

v_gene: TRBV9; j_gene: TRBJ1-3; CDR3aa: CASSSTAGNTIYF
v_gene: TRBV2; j_gene: TRBJ1-5; CDR3aa: CASSEEQGPQPQHF
v_gene: TRBV28; j_gene: TRBJ1-3; CDR3aa: CASSFSSSGTGGGYSGNTIYF
v_gene: TRBV27; j_gene: TRBJ2-7; CDR3aa: CASSPPYEQYF
v_gene: TRBV7-3; j_gene: TRBJ2-1; CDR3aa: CASSSSGPHNEQFF
v_gene: TRBV7-2; j_gene: TRBJ2-3; CDR3aa: CASSYQAGGSNTQYF
v_gene: TRBV19; j_gene: TRBJ2-7; CDR3aa: CASMGAGPYEQYF
v_gene: TRBV4-2; j_gene: TRBJ1-5; CDR3aa: CASSQDTGLQPQHF
v_gene: TRBV2; j_gene: TRBJ1-2; CDR3aa: CASSVLRETF
v_gene: TRBV7-9; j_gene: TRBJ2-3; CDR3aa: CASSPGGSNTDTQYF
v_gene: TRBV19; j_gene: TRBJ1-5; CDR3aa: CASSWRLYSNQPQHF
v_gene: TRBV28; j_gene: TRBJ1-2; CDR3aa: CASSYRDRGYYGYTF
v_gene: TRBV5-6; j_gene: TRBJ2-7; CDR3aa: CASSRVGSHEQYF
v_gene: TRBV7-2; j_gene: TRBJ2-7; CDR3aa: CASSVGYRSYEQYF
v_gene: TRBV12-5; j_gene: TRBJ2-3; CDR3aa: CASGLGSSRDTQYF
v_gene: TRBV10-1; j_gene: TRBJ2-1; CDR3aa: CASSDTSGSYNEQFF
v_gene: TRBV11-2; j_gene: TRBJ2-7; CDR3aa: CASSLDRGWVYEQYF
v_gene: TRBV15; j_gene: TRBJ1-2; CDR3aa: CATSTPWTGIYGYTF
v_gene: TRBV5-1; j_gene: TRBJ2-1; CDR3aa: CASRTGPSSYNEQFF
v_gene: TRBV4-3; j_gene: TRBJ2-1; CDR3aa: CASSQTGSSYNEQFF
v_gene: TRBV30; j_gene: TRBJ2-7; CDR3aa: CAWEFSMGNEQYF
v_gene: TRBV5-1; j_gene: TRBJ2-5; CDR3aa: CASSFLGGGHKETQYF
v_gene: TRBV30; j_gene: TRBJ2-2; CDR3aa: CAWSRGSWGTGELFF
v_gene: TRBV14; j_gene: TRBJ2-7; CDR3aa: CASSRSGGPLYEQYF
v_gene: TRBV15; j_gene: TRBJ2-3; CDR3aa: CATSKWGTDTQYF
v_gene: TRBV4-3; j_gene: TRBJ1-1; CDR3aa: CASSQEVGVLGEAFF
v_gene: TRBV10-3; j_gene: TRBJ2-5; CDR3aa: CAISRASGAGETQYF
v_gene: TRBV28; j_gene: TRBJ1-1; CDR3aa: CASSLRSVRGTEAFF
v_gene: TRBV5-1; j_gene: TRBJ1-6; CDR3aa: CASSRDSQPSYNSPLHF
v_gene: TRBV29-1; j_gene: TRBJ1-2; CDR3aa: CSVEVSAANGYTF